Each of the 24 T cell receptor beta chains below was sequenced from the same sample in a study of blood T cell repertoires in COVID-19. TCRdb keeps only in-frame clones here, not all; method: immunoSEQ multiplex PCR. The sample lists 15,000 to 20,000 clones, 85% occurring once. The sample taken for sequencing was peripheral blood. The source is a man older than 75 with acute or convalescent COVID-19.

This clone was counted a single time. This chain connects TRBV2 to TRBJ2-5, with TRBD2 identical over 7 bases. V trimming: 6 bases; J trimming: 4 bases; junction bases outside the gene matches: 8. The germline CDR1 and CDR2 sequences are SNHLY and FYNNEI. This CDR3 has 14 amino acids. The chain's CDR3 is CASRLSGRAETQYF. CDR3 sequence (DNA): TGTGCCAGCAGACTTTCGGGGAGGGCAGAGACCCAGTACTTC.

The V call is TRBV3-1 (or the pseudogene TRBV3-2), the J call TRBJ2-2; a possible D gene is TRBD1 (6 bases). CDR3 size: 16 residues. V was clipped by 4 bases and J by 2 bases, with 14 bases between them. Germline-derived CDR1 and CDR2 are LGHDT and YNNKEL (reference sequence). This CDR3 reads CASSRRGSQNTGELFF. In DNA form, the CDR3 reads TGTGCCAGCAGCCGCAGGGGCAGCCAAAACACCGGGGAGCTGTTTTTT.

V and J are TRBV5-1 and TRBJ2-1; 12 bases match TRBD2. With V trimmed by 4 bases and J by 6 bases, 5 bases remained unmatched. The CDR3 has 15 amino acids. CDR1 is SGHRS, CDR2 YFSETQ, per germline. CDR3 sequence: CASSPLAGGFNEQFF. The CDR3 DNA is TGCGCCAGCAGCCCTCTAGCGGGGGGGTTCAATGAGCAGTTCTTC.

The chain is built from TRBV12-5 and TRBJ1-1, with a weak D call TRBD1 (5 bases). The germline gives CDR1 LGHNT, CDR2 FRNRAP. With 6 bases removed from V and 4 bases from J, the gap between germline ends came to 12 bases. The CDR3 consists of 13 residues. CDR3 DNA sequence: TGTGCTAGTGGGCCCGGGGGGGGCACTGAAGCTTTCTTT. Amino acids: CASGPGGGTEAFF. Full variable domain (missing parts from reference TRBV12-5 and TRBJ1-1): DARVTQTPRHKVTEMGQEVTMRCQPILGHNTVFWYRQTMMQGLELLAYFRNRAPLDDSGMPKDRFSAEMPDATLATLKIQPSEPRDSAVYFCASGPGGGTEAFFGQGTRLTVV.

The gene calls are TRBV24-1 and TRBJ1-1; no reliable D call. V was cut by 4 bases and J by 6 bases, with 11 bases left in between. CDR1 and CDR2 (germline): KGHDR, SFDVKD. The length of the CDR3 is 13 residues. The CDR3 coding sequence is TGTGCCACCAGTGAGCAGCCCGGGGCTGAAGCTTTCTTT. It is translated as CATSEQPGAEAFF.

The chain uses TRBV2 and TRBJ2-7; D not certain. Trimming took off 2 bases at V and 5 bases at J, with 13 bases between the two ends. The CDR3 runs 14 residues. The germline gives CDR1 SNHLY, CDR2 FYNNEI. The CDR3: CASSESALRDEQYF. The DNA of the CDR3 is TGTGCCAGCAGTGAATCGGCACTCCGGGACGAGCAGTACTTC.

The chain carries TRBV30 and TRBJ1-1; unclear D gene. From germline, CDR1 is GTSNPN and CDR2 SVGIG (reference sequence). This CDR3 contains 13 residues. Trimming shortened V by 1 base and J by 5 bases, and 11 bases separated the two germline ends. The CDR3 DNA follows: TGTGCCTGGAGTGCCGGAGGTTTGACTGAAGCTTTCTTT. It yields the protein CAWSAGGLTEAFF.

V usage is TRBV2 and J usage is TRBJ2-3; D gene unclear. This CDR3 comprises 13 residues. CDR1 and CDR2 from the germline V gene are SNHLY and FYNNEI. Trimming removed 4 bases from V and 2 bases from J, with 7 bases in between. The CDR3 DNA follows: TGTGCCAGCAGTGTTTCAAACACAGATACGCAGTATTTT. It encodes CASSVSNTDTQYF.

In this sample, this clone turned up a few times. V is TRBV9 and J is TRBJ2-1; 8 bases line up with TRBD2. This CDR3 is 15 amino acids long. V lost 0 bases to trimming and J lost 8 bases; unmatched junction nucleotides: 7. The V gene's germline CDR1 is SGDLS and CDR2 YYNGEE. CDR3: CASSVDSGAVDEQFF. The DNA of the CDR3 is TGTGCCAGCAGCGTAGATAGCGGGGCCGTCGATGAGCAGTTCTTC.

The V and J genes are TRBV10-3 and TRBJ2-7; TRBD2 aligns across 11 bases. CDR1 is ENHRY, CDR2 SYGVKD, per germline. The V and J ends lost 2 bases and 3 bases, in that order; junction bases with no gene match: 9. The CDR3 length is 17 residues. CDR3 loop: CAISELPRSGRDYEQYF. The CDR3 bases are TGTGCCATCAGTGAGCTCCCTCGTAGCGGGAGGGACTACGAGCAGTACTTC.

The CDR3, as DNA: TGTGCCAGCAGCCCCCTCGTTGGGACAGGCTATGAAGCTTTCTTT. Its translation is CASSPLVGTGYEAFF. The chain couples TRBV7-2 to TRBJ1-1, with 8 bases identical to TRBD1. The germline gives CDR1 SGHTA, CDR2 FQGNSA. The length of the CDR3 is 15 residues. V lost 5 bases, J lost 7 bases, and 12 bases stayed unmatched.

The chain has TRBV5-1 and TRBJ1-2; 7 bases are shared with TRBD1. Trimming at V came to 0 bases and at J to 6 bases, leaving 8 bases not matched to a gene. The CDR3 totals 15 residues. CDR1 is SGHRS and CDR2 is YFSETQ in the germline V gene. The chain's CDR3 is CASSLATDRVHGYTF. The CDR3 DNA reads as TGCGCCAGCAGCTTGGCCACCGACAGGGTTCATGGCTACACCTTC.

Details on this clone: Its ends do not fully match the called genes, so a read error is possible. The chain carries TRBV5-6 and TRBJ2-4; 8 nucleotides line up with TRBD1. Germline V lookup: CDR1 SGHDT, CDR2 YYEEEE. The CDR3 runs to 11 residues. This CDR3 reads CASSSQGATDF. CDR3 nucleotide sequence: TGTGCCAGCAGCTCCCAGGGGGCAACGGACTTC.

The chain links TRBV28 to TRBJ2-7; D unclear. This CDR3 spans 11 amino acids. V was cut by 4 bases and J by 3 bases, with 4 bases left in between. Germline values: CDR1 MDHEN, CDR2 SYDVKM. CDR3 nucleotide sequence: TGTGCCAGCAGTTGGAGCTACGAGCAGTACTTC. This translates into CASSWSYEQYF.

The gene calls are TRBV30 and TRBJ2-4; D is possibly TRBD1 (5 bases). Germline values: CDR1 GTSNPN, CDR2 SVGIG (reference sequence). Trimming took 4 bases from V and 2 from J, leaving 9 bases between them. CDR3 length: 13 residues. The CDR3, as DNA: TGTGCCTGGATACAGGCCTCCAAAAACATTCAGTACTTC. Residues: CAWIQASKNIQYF.

The chain couples TRBV24-1 to TRBJ2-1, with 14 bases aligning to TRBD2. This CDR3 is built from 16 residues. V lost 5 bases to trimming and J lost 6 bases; unmatched junction nucleotides: 5. The germline CDR1 and CDR2 sequences are KGHDR and SFDVKD. CDR3 amino acids: CATSVPTSGGANEQFF. The CDR3 region has the DNA TGTGCCACCAGTGTCCCGACTAGCGGGGGGGCCAATGAGCAGTTCTTC.

This chain joins TRBV9 and TRBJ2-3; 10 bases are shared with TRBD2. The germline V gene has CDR1 SGDLS and CDR2 YYNGEE. The V gene end was trimmed by 2 bases and the J gene end by 5 bases; junction bases not matched to a gene: 14. The CDR3 runs to 18 residues. In nucleotides, the CDR3 is TGTGCCAGCAGCGTTGGGGGATTAGCGGGGGGCCTAAAAGATACGCAGTATTTT. The encoded protein is CASSVGGLAGGLKDTQYF.

This chain connects TRBV5-4 to TRBJ1-2; 10 nucleotides align to TRBD1. The CDR3 has 15 amino acids. Germline-derived CDR1 and CDR2 are SGHNT and YYREEE (reference sequence). The V and J ends lost 4 bases and 4 bases, in that order; junction bases with no gene match: 7. CDR3 loop: CASSVGDRGRYGYTF. The CDR3 coding sequence is TGTGCCAGCAGCGTTGGGGACAGGGGCCGCTATGGCTACACCTTC. Looking up the rest from reference TRBV5-4 and TRBJ1-2 gives the full variable domain: ETGVTQSPTHLIKTRGQQVTLRCSSQSGHNTVSWYQQALGQGPQFIFQYYREEENGRGNFPPRFSGLQFPNYSSELNVNALELDDSALYLCASSVGDRGRYGYTFGSGTRLTVV.

This clone has only one observation. This chain links TRBV7-8 with TRBJ1-6; 7 bases map to TRBD1. Trimming removed 1 base from V and 6 bases from J; junction bases left unmatched: 3. This CDR3 spans 15 amino acids. In germline, CDR1 is SGHVS, CDR2 FQNEAQ. CDR3 protein: CASSLGQGLNSPLHF. CDR3 bases: TGTGCCAGCAGCTTAGGACAGGGTCTTAATTCACCCCTCCACTTT.

V gene TRBV29-1 combines with J gene TRBJ1-1; D is perhaps TRBD1 (5 bases). Germline assignment: CDR1 SQVTM and CDR2 ANQGSEA. Trimming took 3 bases from V and 6 from J, leaving 20 bases between them. The CDR3 is 15 residues long. CDR3 protein: CSVDNAGRGVAEAFF. CDR3 coding DNA: TGCAGCGTTGATAACGCAGGAAGGGGTGTCGCTGAAGCTTTCTTT.

The rearrangement uses TRBV18 and TRBJ1-1; TRBD1 is a possible D gene (5 bases). The CDR3 covers 16 residues. Germline V gene data show CDR1 as KGHSH and CDR2 as LQKENI. Trimming stripped 2 bases from V and 5 bases from J, with 18 bases between. The CDR3 is CASSPGRGVRWTEAFF. The CDR3 nucleotides are TGTGCCAGCTCACCAGGACGGGGGGTTAGGTGGACTGAAGCTTTCTTT.

This chain joins TRBV27 and TRBJ2-2, with 7 bases lining up with TRBD2. Looked up from germline, CDR1 is MNHEY and CDR2 is SMNVEV (reference sequence). This CDR3 spans 13 amino acids. The trim removed 10 bases at V and 4 bases at J, leaving 6 bases unmatched. CDR3 DNA sequence: TGTGCCACCAGAAGCGGGGTCACCGGGGAGCTGTTTTTT. Translating it yields CATRSGVTGELFF.

The chain carries TRBV5-1 and TRBJ1-4; D not certain. CDR1 and CDR2 from the germline V gene are SGHRS and YFSETQ. Trimming removed 1 base at V and 5 bases at J, with 9 bases between. CDR3 length: 14 amino acids. CDR3 coding DNA: TGCGCCAGCAGCTTGAATGCGGGAAATGAAAAACTGTTTTTT. This codes for CASSLNAGNEKLFF.

This sequence joins TRBV4-3 and TRBJ1-4, with 10 bases that match TRBD1. V dropped 3 bases and J dropped 16; count of bases not matched to a gene: 5. Per germline, CDR1 LGHNA and CDR2 YSLEER. This CDR3 has 12 residues. The CDR3 nucleotides are TGCGCCAGCAGCCATCGGACAGGGGGGAAGTTTTTT. Its protein product is CASSHRTGGKFF.